This T cell receptor beta chain was obtained from a study of OX40 agonist ivuxolimab in advanced cancers. About the research overall: Roughly two fifths of patients had received prior checkpoint inhibitor therapy. Partial responses occurred in Three dose-escalation patients, one with hepatocellular carcinoma and two with cutaneous melanoma.

CDR3 length: 14 residues. J was trimmed by 2 bases and V by 6 bases; bases with no gene match: 6. Germline V gene data show CDR1 as SGHTA and CDR2 as FQGTGA. The method was immunoSEQ multiplex PCR; TCRdb's version includes in-frame clones alone and lacks a portion of them. The table includes 30,000 to 40,000 clones, around 74% detected once. The sequence was collected from an adult with an advanced solid tumor such as melanoma, head and neck, liver or kidney cancer. The chain links TRBV7-3 to TRBJ1-1, with 7 nucleotides matching TRBD1. Source: CD4+ or CD8+ T cells sorted from blood, taken in a trial of the OX40 agonist ivuxolimab. CDR3 protein: CASSSDRENTEAFF. For the CDR3, the DNA is TGTGCCAGCAGTTCCGACAGGGAAAACACTGAAGCTTTCTTT. Based on the CDR3 plus reference TRBV7-3 and TRBJ1-1, the full variable domain is GAGVSQTPSNKVTEKGKYVELRCDPISGHTALYWYRQSLGQGPEFLIYFQGTGAADDSGLPNDRFFAVRPEGSVSTLKIQRTERGDSAVYLCASSSDRENTEAFFGQGTRLTVV.